The 27 T cell receptor beta chains in this list originate from one sample, sequenced in a study of cytomegalovirus exposure and HLA in healthy donors. It was with 60 Vbeta and 13 Jbeta primers that the PCR ran. This table comes from immunoSEQ multiplex PCR, and its TCRdb copy is limited to in-frame clones, with some not included. The sample contains some 110,000 clones, roughly 79% of which appear only once. Sequencing was carried out using PBMCs. All receptors come from a man aged 40-49 years in good health and CMV-seronegative.

This clone was counted a single time. This chain uses TRBV6-6 with TRBJ1-6; 10 bases align to TRBD1. This CDR3 is built from 15 residues. V shed 5 bases, J shed 9 bases, and the junction held 7 bases outside the gene matches. Per germline, CDR1 MNHNY and CDR2 SVGAGI (reference sequence). This CDR3 is CASSTEGTGVSPLHF. CDR3 bases: TGTGCCAGCAGTACTGAGGGGACAGGGGTTTCACCCCTCCACTTT.

V and J are TRBV5-1 and TRBJ1-1; D remains ambiguous. This CDR3 spans 14 amino acids. Germline V CDR1 and CDR2: SGHRS, YFSETQ. V was cut by 3 bases and J by 3 bases, with 12 bases left in between. CDR3 coding DNA: TGCGCCAGCAGCTCTGTCCCCCCCGACACTGAAGCTTTCTTT. Translating gives CASSSVPPDTEAFF.

V and J are TRBV6-5 and TRBJ2-5, with D uncertain. The end of the DNA is better explained by TRBJ2-7, so the J call may be wrong. Germline V gene data show CDR1 as MNHEY and CDR2 as SVGAGI. The CDR3 covers 14 residues. The CDR3 DNA reads TGTGCCAGCAGTCATCGAGACACCACCTACGAGCAGTACTTC. Protein: CASSHRDTTYEQYF.

The chain employs TRBV29-1 and TRBJ2-1; 12 nucleotides agree with TRBD2. Trimming took 6 bases from V and 3 from J; bases not matched to a gene: 6. This CDR3 contains 15 residues. Germline V gene data show CDR1 as SQVTM and CDR2 as ANQGSEA. CDR3: CSVLAGGPNYNEQFF. The CDR3 coding sequence is TGCAGCGTGCTAGCGGGAGGGCCAAACTACAATGAGCAGTTCTTC.

V and J are TRBV29-1 and TRBJ2-1; TRBD2 might be the D (5 bases). CDR3 size: 12 residues. From germline, CDR1 is SQVTM and CDR2 ANQGSEA. V dropped 7 bases and J dropped 0 bases, with 7 bases sitting between them. Written as DNA, the CDR3 is TGCAGCGCCGGGGACTCCTACAATGAGCAGTTCTTC. The encoded protein is CSAGDSYNEQFF.

The J gene is TRBJ2-3, the V gene TRBV7-3, with 9 bases aligning to TRBD2. V dropped 5 bases and J dropped 7; count of bases not matched to a gene: 13. Looked up from germline, CDR1 is SGHTA and CDR2 is FQGTGA. The CDR3 consists of 16 residues. CDR3 bases: TGTGCCAGCAGCCTAGGGGTTGGCGGGGGGGCGTATACGCAGTATTTT. It encodes CASSLGVGGGAYTQYF.

In this sample, this clone turned up a few times. The rearrangement joins TRBV6-5 to TRBJ1-2; D is unclear. CDR3 length equals 12 residues. From germline, CDR1 is MNHEY and CDR2 SVGAGI. V was trimmed by 0 bases and J by 10 bases, leaving 9 bases between them. CDR3 in DNA: TGTGCCAGCAGTTACTCGCGAATTGCCTACACCTTC. It encodes CASSYSRIAYTF.

The chain is built from TRBV10-2 and TRBJ2-5, with 9 bases lining up with TRBD1. TRBJ2-7 matches the DNA end more closely, so the J call is doubtful. The CDR3 loop spans 14 amino acids. In germline, CDR1 is WSHSY, CDR2 SAAADI. As DNA, the CDR3 is TGCGCCAGTTCCCCGGGACAGGGATACTACGAGCAGTACTTC. Its translation is CASSPGQGYYEQYF.

The V and J genes are TRBV25-1 and TRBJ1-2; TRBD1 matches at 12 bases. CDR3 length equals 14 residues. After removal of 4 bases from V and 8 bases from J, the junction contained 5 bases not matched to a gene. CDR1 is MGHDK and CDR2 is SYGVNS in the germline V gene. CDR3 nucleotides: TGTGCCAGCAGTGCGGGACAGGGGGCCCGAGGCTACACCTTC. Amino acids: CASSAGQGARGYTF.

The chain is built from TRBV27 and TRBJ2-7, with 12 bases lining up with TRBD1. The CDR3 sequence is 15 residues long. Germline CDR1 reads MNHEY; CDR2 reads SMNVEV (reference sequence). With V trimmed by 8 bases and J by 4 bases, 9 bases remained unmatched. CDR3 nucleotide sequence: TGTGCCAGCGGGGCTTGGGACAGGGGGCTATACGAGCAGTACTTC. It specifies CASGAWDRGLYEQYF.

V is TRBV6-5 and J is TRBJ1-2; 10 nucleotides agree with TRBD1. Germline V lookup: CDR1 MNHEY, CDR2 SVGAGI. With 0 bases clipped from V and 8 bases from J, the junction kept 9 bases outside the gene matches. The CDR3 extends over 16 amino acids. CDR3 coding DNA: TGTGCCAGCAGTTACTCGATTGGGGGACAGGGGTCAGGCTACACCTTC. It encodes CASSYSIGGQGSGYTF.

V usage is TRBV7-9 and J usage is TRBJ2-1, with 10 bases fitting TRBD2. This CDR3 has 15 amino acids. V shed 8 bases, J shed 2 bases, and the junction held 6 bases outside the gene matches. In germline, CDR1 is SEHNR, CDR2 FQNEAQ (reference sequence). This CDR3 reads CASAAGLAAYNEQFF. The CDR3 DNA is TGTGCCAGCGCGGCCGGACTAGCGGCCTACAATGAGCAGTTCTTC.

This clone was counted a single time. The V and J genes are TRBV13 and TRBJ2-1; 7 bases fit TRBD2. V trimming: 4 bases; J trimming: 8 bases; junction bases outside the gene matches: 14. The CDR3 spans 16 residues. The V gene's germline CDR1 is PRHDT and CDR2 FYEKMQ (reference sequence). The CDR3 region is CASSSKGGAEVDEQFF. CDR3 bases: TGTGCCAGCAGCTCTAAGGGAGGGGCCGAGGTGGATGAGCAGTTCTTC.

In its sample, this clone was seen once. The chain links TRBV9 to TRBJ2-5; maybe TRBD2 (7 bases). Germline CDR1 is SGDLS and CDR2 is YYNGEE. V was pared by 3 bases and J by 4 bases, with 16 bases between. The CDR3 consists of 15 residues. The CDR3 DNA sequence: TGTGCCAGCAGCGAGGGGGGCGGGAGATCAGAGACCCAGTACTTC. Its protein is CASSEGGGRSETQYF. Together with reference TRBV9 and TRBJ2-5, the CDR3 gives the full variable domain: DSGVTQTPKHLITATGQRVTLRCSPRSGDLSVYWYQQSLDQGLQFLIQYYNGEERAKGNILERFSAQQFPDLHSELNLSSLELGDSALYFCASSEGGGRSETQYFGPGTRLLVL.

The chain has TRBV29-1 and TRBJ2-5; D may be TRBD2 (6 bases). CDR3 size: 15 residues. Germline CDR1 and CDR2: SQVTM and ANQGSEA. Trimming cost V 1 base and J 11 bases, with 23 bases left between them. CDR3 residues: CSVEARGQGPLEQYF. The CDR3 DNA sequence: TGCAGCGTTGAAGCGCGGGGCCAGGGACCCCTGGAGCAGTACTTC.

This clone came up a few times. V is TRBV9 and J is TRBJ1-3; D may be TRBD1 (5 bases). The CDR3 is 15 residues long. Between the trimmed V and J ends, which lost 0 bases and 3 bases, there was a span of 10 bases. The germline CDR1 and CDR2 sequences are SGDLS and YYNGEE. The chain's CDR3 is CASSVGIGVGNTIYF. Written as DNA, the CDR3 is TGTGCCAGCAGCGTAGGTATAGGGGTTGGAAACACCATATATTTT.

This clone was seen a single time. The chain links TRBV9 to TRBJ2-7; TRBD2 agrees at 12 bases. The CDR3 has 14 residues. CDR1 and CDR2 from the germline V gene are SGDLS and YYNGEE. V was pared by 3 bases and J by 9 bases, with 7 bases of the junction left unmatched. The CDR3 DNA sequence: TGTGCCAGCAGCGCCCTAGCGGGGGGGCCGCTGCAGTACTTC. It yields the protein CASSALAGGPLQYF.

In its sample, this clone was seen a few times. This chain joins TRBV4-2 and TRBJ2-7, with D perhaps TRBD2 (5 bases). Germline V gives CDR1 LGHNA, CDR2 YNFKEQ. CDR3 size: 14 residues. V was cut by 0 bases and J by 2 bases, with 8 bases left in between. The chain's CDR3 is CASSQDLGTYEQYF. The DNA of the CDR3 is TGTGCCAGCAGCCAAGATCTCGGGACCTACGAGCAGTACTTC.

The gene calls are TRBV10-3 and TRBJ1-1; D ambiguous. Germline CDR1 is ENHRY and CDR2 is SYGVKD. Trimming removed 2 bases at V and 0 bases at J, with 7 bases between. There are 14 residues in the CDR3. The CDR3 is CAISEPTLNTEAFF. CDR3 DNA: TGTGCCATCAGTGAGCCAACATTGAACACTGAAGCTTTCTTT.

The chain is built from TRBV9 and TRBJ2-1, with 12 bases matching TRBD2. Trimming cost V 3 bases and J 8 bases; bases outside gene matches: 9. Germline values: CDR1 SGDLS, CDR2 YYNGEE. There are 16 residues in the CDR3. The CDR3 sequence is CASSAYSSGGADEQFF. CDR3 sequence (DNA): TGTGCCAGCAGCGCTTACTCTAGCGGGGGGGCCGATGAGCAGTTCTTC.

The V and J genes are TRBV6-5 and TRBJ2-3, with TRBD2 matching 11 bases. The CDR3 spans 16 residues. Trimming at V came to 2 bases and at J to 4 bases, leaving 5 bases not matched to a gene. Germline lookup yields CDR1 MNHEY and CDR2 SVGAGI. This CDR3 is CASSYGTSGLPDTQYF. Written as DNA, the CDR3 is TGTGCCAGCAGTTACGGGACTAGCGGTCTCCCAGATACGCAGTATTTT.

This clone has just a few counts. The V and J genes are TRBV7-9 and TRBJ2-1; 13 bases line up with TRBD2. The J segment lost 7 bases and the V segment lost 0 bases, leaving 0 bases of the junction unmatched. CDR3 length: 15 amino acids. Germline CDR1 SEHNR, CDR2 FQNEAQ (reference sequence). The CDR3: CASSLALAGGNEQFF. The CDR3, as DNA: TGTGCCAGCAGCTTAGCACTAGCGGGGGGGAATGAGCAGTTCTTC.

The gene calls are TRBV5-4 and TRBJ2-7, with TRBD2 matching over 10 bases. The ends lost 2 bases at V and 5 bases at J; junction bases unmatched: 4. Per the germline V gene, CDR1 is SGHNT and CDR2 is YYREEE (reference sequence). The CDR3 runs to 14 residues. CDR3 loop: CASSLSGGADEQYF. The CDR3 DNA is TGTGCCAGCAGCTTAAGCGGGGGGGCCGACGAGCAGTACTTC.

This chain uses TRBV6-5 with TRBJ2-1, with 9 bases lining up with TRBD2. Unmatched junction bases numbered 9, after V lost 0 bases and J lost 9 bases. This CDR3 is built from 16 residues. CDR1 is MNHEY, CDR2 SVGAGI, per germline. The CDR3 loop is CASSYSELAGEAEQFF. The CDR3 bases are TGTGCCAGCAGTTACTCGGAGTTAGCGGGAGAAGCTGAGCAGTTCTTC.

V gene TRBV5-6 combines with J gene TRBJ1-5; 7 nucleotides align to TRBD1. V lost 0 bases and J lost 3; bases outside the gene matches: 6. The germline gives CDR1 SGHDT, CDR2 YYEEEE. This CDR3 has 16 residues. This CDR3 is CASSLVGGGINQPQHF. The CDR3 DNA reads TGTGCCAGCAGCTTGGTCGGAGGGGGCATCAATCAGCCCCAGCATTTT.

The table lists this clone with a count of one. The chain uses TRBV7-8 and TRBJ2-7; D is possibly TRBD1 (6 bases). Per the germline V gene, CDR1 is SGHVS and CDR2 is FQNEAQ. The V gene lost 3 bases and the J gene lost 4 bases, with 10 bases spanning the gap. The CDR3 runs 13 residues. CDR3: CASSFGQLYEQYF. The CDR3 DNA is TGTGCCAGCAGCTTTGGACAGTTGTACGAGCAGTACTTC.

The chain links TRBV27 to TRBJ2-7, with a weak D call TRBD2 (6 bases). The CDR3 is 15 amino acids. V was pared by 2 bases and J by 0 bases, with 11 bases between. From germline, CDR1 is MNHEY and CDR2 SMNVEV (reference sequence). The CDR3 DNA reads as TGTGCCAGCAGTTTAGTTCGGGAGAGCTCCTACGAGCAGTACTTC. Protein sequence: CASSLVRESSYEQYF.